The rows below give T cell receptor beta chains drawn from one sample of a study of T cell clonotyping in hematopoietic cell transplantation. Sequencing was performed with immunoSEQ multiplex PCR; in TCRdb, only in-frame clones are kept and a portion is missing. The sample has about 36,000 clones, over 80% seen once. Sequencing was performed on peripheral blood mononuclear cells. The receptors originated from a woman aged 40 to 55 in good health. Some clones in this sample may be carry-over from other donors' samples. The CDR3 runs from the conserved cysteine through the conserved F or W. A D gene is named only where the DNA matches it firmly. Not all rows give a size; the values are once, few, many and, for expanded clones, a class.

clone_size	v_call	j_call	d_call	cdr3_nt	cdr3_aa
few	TRBV28	TRBJ1-4	TRBD1	TGTGCCAGCAGAGACGCAGGGGGTAATGAAAAACTGTTTTTT	CASRDAGGNEKLFF
NA	TRBV29-1	TRBJ2-7	TRBD1	TGCAGCGTGTGGGGGACAGGCGTAACCTACGAGCAGTACTTC	CSVWGTGVTYEQYF
once	TRBV19	TRBJ2-4	TRBD1	TGTGCCAGTAGTATTAACAGGGGGCCTGGCCAAAACATTCAGTACTTC	CASSINRGPGQNIQYF
NA	TRBV7-2	TRBJ2-5	NA	TGTGCCAGCAGCTTAAAACCTATAAATATCGGAGGGACCCAGTACTTC	CASSLKPINIGGTQYF
NA	TRBV29-1	TRBJ2-1	NA	TGCAGCGTTGTCACAGGGTACAATGAGCAGTTCTTC	CSVVTGYNEQFF
NA	TRBV5-1	TRBJ2-7	TRBD1	TGCGCCAGCAGCCCGGGACAGGTTCTCTCCTACGAGCAGTACTTC	CASSPGQVLSYEQYF
NA	TRBV30	TRBJ1-2	NA	TGTGCCTGGAGTGAGGGGTCCGGCTACACCTTC	CAWSEGSGYTF
once	TRBV7-2	TRBJ1-4	NA	TGTGCCAGCAGCTTGACTACAGCTGAGGGTGAAAAACTGTTTTTT	CASSLTTAEGEKLFF
NA	TRBV28	TRBJ2-1	NA	TGTGCCAGCAGTTCCAGCATCGATGAGCAGTTCTTC	CASSSSIDEQFF
few	TRBV9	TRBJ2-3	TRBD1	TGTGCCAGCGGACAGGTTCGCACAGATACGCAGTATTTT	CASGQVRTDTQYF
NA	TRBV6-6	TRBJ2-7	TRBD2	TGTGCCAGCAGCACCCAGGCTAGCGGGTACGAGCAGTACTTC	CASSTQASGYEQYF
once	TRBV19	TRBJ1-2	NA	TGTGCCAGTAGTATCCGACCGGAATATGGCTACACCTTC	CASSIRPEYGYTF
few	TRBV7-3	TRBJ1-5	NA	TGTGCCAGCAGCACCACCCGGCATTATAGCAATCAGCCCCAGCATTTT	CASSTTRHYSNQPQHF
NA	TRBV4-3	TRBJ2-2	NA	TGCGCCAGCAGCCACCGATTAGCTTTGTCCGGGGAGCTGTTTTTT	CASSHRLALSGELFF
NA	TRBV5-1	TRBJ1-1	TRBD1	TGCGCCAGCAGCCTGGGACAGGGGGCGAAGGCTTTCTTT	CASSLGQGAKAFF
NA	TRBV2	TRBJ1-1	NA	TGTGCCAGCAGCAGGGACACTCGGAACACTGAAGCTTTCTTT	CASSRDTRNTEAFF
NA	TRBV5-6	TRBJ2-1	TRBD2	TGTGCCAGCAGCTTAATTAGTACTAGCGGGAATGGTGAGCAGTTCTTC	CASSLISTSGNGEQFF
NA	TRBV4-1	TRBJ1-1	NA	TGCGCCAGCAGCCCACGGATCAGGGAGCCCCAGAACACTGAAGCTTTCTTT	CASSPRIREPQNTEAFF
NA	TRBV19	TRBJ1-3	NA	TGTGCCAGCCACCAAGGGGTTTATGGAAACACCATATATTTT	CASHQGVYGNTIYF
NA	TRBV5-4	TRBJ2-7	TRBD1	TGTGCCAGCAGCCCGGGGGACAGGGGCTACGAGCAGTACTTC	CASSPGDRGYEQYF
NA	TRBV6-6	TRBJ1-5	NA	TGTGCCAGCAGTTACTCTTGGGGTCAGCCCCAGCATTTT	CASSYSWGQPQHF
NA	TRBV2	TRBJ1-1	NA	TGTGCCAGCAGTAAAGATACGGCGAACACTGAAGCTTTCTTT	CASSKDTANTEAFF
NA	TRBV7-2	TRBJ2-7	TRBD2	TGTGCCAGCAGCCGAAGCGGGGAGCCCACCTACGAGCAGTACTTC	CASSRSGEPTYEQYF
NA	TRBV7-7	TRBJ2-7	NA	TGTGCTAGCAGCCCAGGGAGCCCCTACGAGCAGTACTTC	CASSPGSPYEQYF
NA	TRBV7-3	TRBJ2-3	NA	TGTGCCAGCAGCCCCGGGACGGGGTACACAGATACGCAGTATTTT	CASSPGTGYTDTQYF
NA	TRBV7-2	TRBJ1-2	NA	TGTGCCAGCAGCTTAGGGGCGTCAGCCTATGGCTACACCTTC	CASSLGASAYGYTF
NA	TRBV4-2	TRBJ2-2	NA	TGTGCCAGCAGCCAAGTCCTGAACACCGGGGAGCTGTTTTTT	CASSQVLNTGELFF
once	TRBV7-3	TRBJ1-2	TRBD1	TGTGCCAGCAGCCCCTCCGGGACAGTTCGCCATGGCTACACCTTC	CASSPSGTVRHGYTF
NA	TRBV6-1	TRBJ1-1	NA	TGTGCCAGCAGTGACTCAGGGTTGGGGACTGAAGCTTTCTTT	CASSDSGLGTEAFF
NA	TRBV5-1	TRBJ2-1	TRBD2	TGCGCCAGCGCTTTGGATCCGGGACTAGCGGGAGAGGACAATGAGCAGTTCTTC	CASALDPGLAGEDNEQFF
NA	TRBV11-2	TRBJ2-7	NA	TGTGCCAGCAGCTTAGGGGTTAGCGGAGCCTACGAGCAGTACTTC	CASSLGVSGAYEQYF
once	TRBV19	TRBJ2-7	NA	TGTGCCAGTAGTCGGGCTGCGATCGGGGGCACGGGGCCCGAGCAGTACTTC	CASSRAAIGGTGPEQYF